This passage covers 3 T cell receptor beta chains from one sample sequenced in a study of CD8+ T cells in alopecia areata. Treatment given: oral pan-JAK inhibitor, 5-10 mg twice daily. Once RNA had been extracted, it was reverse transcribed into cDNA to act as the sequencing template. Clones were read by immunoSEQ multiplex PCR, and TCRdb kept only the in-frame ones, dropping some. The table shows about 220,000 clones, with about 50% occurring only once. The material sequenced was CD4+ T cells sorted from blood, taken at week 4, from a patient treated with tofacitinib. These TCRs come from a human donor with alopecia areata.

The V and J genes are TRBV6-6 and TRBJ2-3; tentative D call: TRBD1 (5 bases). Trimming pared 6 bases from V and 0 bases from J, leaving 10 bases between. Germline CDR1 and CDR2: MNHNY and SVGAGI (reference sequence). The CDR3 totals 14 residues. The CDR3 DNA sequence: TGTGCCAGCAGACAGACAGCCAGCACAGATACGCAGTATTTT. Protein product: CASRQTASTDTQYF.

The CDR3 DNA reads TGTGCCAGCAGCGACACAGGGCGTACAGATACGCAGTATTTT. This encodes CASSDTGRTDTQYF. This sequence joins TRBV6-1 and TRBJ2-3, with D perhaps TRBD1 (6 bases). Germline V lookup: CDR1 MNHNS, CDR2 SASEGT. The CDR3 consists of 14 residues. Trimming removed 6 bases from V and 3 bases from J, with 13 bases in between.

This chain links TRBV4-3 with TRBJ1-2; D is ambiguous. The germline V and J ends were trimmed by 0 bases and 0 bases, with 8 bases remaining between them. This CDR3 comprises 15 residues. In germline, CDR1 is LGHNA, CDR2 YSLEER. The CDR3 here is CASSQEGLSNYGYTF. DNA for the CDR3: TGCGCCAGCAGCCAAGAAGGGCTCTCTAACTATGGCTACACCTTC.